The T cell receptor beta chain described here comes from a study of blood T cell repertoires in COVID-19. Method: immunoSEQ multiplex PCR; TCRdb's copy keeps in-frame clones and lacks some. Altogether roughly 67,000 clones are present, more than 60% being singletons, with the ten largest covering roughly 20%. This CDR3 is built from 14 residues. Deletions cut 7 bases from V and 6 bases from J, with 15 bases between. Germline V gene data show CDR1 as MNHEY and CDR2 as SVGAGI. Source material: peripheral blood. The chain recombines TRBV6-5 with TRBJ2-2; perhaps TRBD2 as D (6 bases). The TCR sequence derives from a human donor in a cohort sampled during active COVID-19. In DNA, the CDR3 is TGTGCCAGCACCAGAACCGCGGGGTCCGGGGAGCTGTTTTTT. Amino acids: CASTRTAGSGELFF.